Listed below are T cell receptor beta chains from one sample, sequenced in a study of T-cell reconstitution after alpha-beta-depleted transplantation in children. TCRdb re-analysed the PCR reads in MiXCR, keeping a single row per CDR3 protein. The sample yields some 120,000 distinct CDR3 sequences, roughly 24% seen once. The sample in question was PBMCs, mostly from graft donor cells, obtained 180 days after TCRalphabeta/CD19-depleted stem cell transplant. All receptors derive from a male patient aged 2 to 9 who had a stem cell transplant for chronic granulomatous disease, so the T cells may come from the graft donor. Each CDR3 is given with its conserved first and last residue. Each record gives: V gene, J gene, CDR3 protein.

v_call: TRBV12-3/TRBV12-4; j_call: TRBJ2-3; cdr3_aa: CASSFASGTTDTQYF
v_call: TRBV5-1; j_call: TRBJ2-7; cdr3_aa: CASSEPGQGYEQYF
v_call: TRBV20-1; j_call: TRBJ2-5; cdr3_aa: CSAISGSETQYF
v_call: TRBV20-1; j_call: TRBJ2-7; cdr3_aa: CSARGQGSYEQYF
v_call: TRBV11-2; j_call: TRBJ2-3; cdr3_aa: CASSPIPLTGKVTDTQYF
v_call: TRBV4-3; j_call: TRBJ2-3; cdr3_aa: CASSQGGSGLITDTQYF
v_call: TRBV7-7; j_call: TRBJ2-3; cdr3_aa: CASSPGALGDTQYF
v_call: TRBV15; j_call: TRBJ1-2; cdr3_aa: CATSRDQTAYPQTF
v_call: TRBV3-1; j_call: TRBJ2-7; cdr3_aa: CASSQGTGWTYEQYF
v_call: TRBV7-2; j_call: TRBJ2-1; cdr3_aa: CASSLATEQFF
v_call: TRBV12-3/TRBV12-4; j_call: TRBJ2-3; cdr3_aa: CASSLGGRNTDTQYF
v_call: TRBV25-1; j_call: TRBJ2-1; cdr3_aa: CASSGTVIIF
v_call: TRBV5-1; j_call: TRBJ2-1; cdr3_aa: CASSLVRQAGEQFF
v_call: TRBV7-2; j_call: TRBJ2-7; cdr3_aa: CASSQLAGAYEQYF
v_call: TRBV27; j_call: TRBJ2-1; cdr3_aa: CASSTTSYNEQFF
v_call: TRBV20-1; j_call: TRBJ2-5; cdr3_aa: CSARQGIAYQETQYF
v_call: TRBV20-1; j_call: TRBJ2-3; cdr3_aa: CSARATGGWTDTQYF
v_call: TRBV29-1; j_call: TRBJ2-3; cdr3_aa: CSVNTGTDTQYF
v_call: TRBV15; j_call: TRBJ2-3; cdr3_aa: CATSRDSTDTQYF
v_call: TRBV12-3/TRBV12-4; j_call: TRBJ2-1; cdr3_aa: CASSSTGTREQFF
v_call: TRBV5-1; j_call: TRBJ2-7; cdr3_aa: CASSGTSGSPSEQYF
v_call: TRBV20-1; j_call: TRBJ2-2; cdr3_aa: CSARVMDSPGELFF
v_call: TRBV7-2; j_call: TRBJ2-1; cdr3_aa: CASSLGPSSYNEQFF
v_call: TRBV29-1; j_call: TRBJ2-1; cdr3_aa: CSVAHNLPSGRNNEQFF
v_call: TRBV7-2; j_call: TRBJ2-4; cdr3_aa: CASRGTSGKNIQYF
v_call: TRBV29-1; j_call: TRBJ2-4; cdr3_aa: CSVEDWTGRNIQYF
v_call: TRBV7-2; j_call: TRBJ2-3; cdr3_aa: CASSLTSPTDTQYF